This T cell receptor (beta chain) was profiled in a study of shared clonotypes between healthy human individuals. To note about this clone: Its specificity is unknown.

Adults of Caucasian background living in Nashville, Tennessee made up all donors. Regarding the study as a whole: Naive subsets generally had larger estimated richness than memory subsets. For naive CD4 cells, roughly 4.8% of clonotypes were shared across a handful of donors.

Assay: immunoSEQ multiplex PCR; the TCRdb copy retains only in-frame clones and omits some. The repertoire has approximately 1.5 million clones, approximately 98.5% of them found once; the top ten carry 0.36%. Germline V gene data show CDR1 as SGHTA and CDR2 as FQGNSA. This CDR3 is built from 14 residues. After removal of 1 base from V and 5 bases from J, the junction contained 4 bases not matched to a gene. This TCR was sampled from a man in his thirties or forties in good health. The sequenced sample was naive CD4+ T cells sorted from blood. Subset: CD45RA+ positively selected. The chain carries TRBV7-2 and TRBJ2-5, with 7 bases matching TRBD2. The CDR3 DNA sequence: TGTGCCAGCAGCTTAGGCGGGAGTGATGAGACCCAGTACTTC. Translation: CASSLGGSDETQYF.